A single T cell receptor (beta chain) is shown here with its context. Its antigen is currently unknown. This sample stems from a study of T cell repertoires in cytomegalovirus infection. In the study overall: From public TCR beta signatures came an indication of both CMV infection and matching HLA type. Study-wide points: Frequencies of public TCR beta families were cumulated, and this identified carriers of CMV plus the relevant HLA. Within the response measured ex vivo, HLA-C-restricted CMV-specific TCR beta clonotypes were dominant.

TCRdb recomputed calls from the reads with MiXCR, one row per CDR3 protein. The data contain a few hundred thousand distinct CDR3 sequences, around 40% of them singletons. The TCR sequence derives from a human donor in good health (CMV status not recorded). Some clones in this sample may be carry-over from other donors' samples. The sequencing used cultured PBMCs, collected from culture after CMV antigen stimulation.

CDR3 region: CASSYRDRARGYTF. In DNA, the CDR3 is TGTGCCAGCAGTTACCGGGACCGGGCTCGTGGCTACACCTTC. The chain carries TRBV6-2 or TRBV6-3 and TRBJ1-2; a possible D gene is TRBD1 (5 bases). The CDR3 runs to 14 residues. Germline CDR1 MNHEY, CDR2 SVGEGT. V was shortened by 2 bases and J by 7 bases, with 14 bases between the two germline ends.